This entry lists 28 T cell receptor beta chains sequenced from one sample in a study of blood T cells in healthy people across ages. Combining a sample-barcoded 5' primer with a J-beta primer mix, a second PCR ran for roughly 7 to 11 cycles. TCRdb reprocessed the 5' RACE reads via MiXCR and lists one record per CDR3 protein. The sample holds around 1,900,000 distinct CDR3 sequences, around 42% seen once. The sample consisted of blood. The origin of the receptors is a human donor in good health.

Of note for this clonotype: This may be a read error: a much more frequent sequence differs by one nucleotide. The rearrangement uses TRBV7-3 and TRBJ1-2, with D maybe TRBD1 (5 bases). The CDR3 covers 15 residues. Germline CDR1 SGHTA, CDR2 FQGTGA. The CDR3 DNA reads as TGTGCCAGCAGCCCTTACAATGGGGGGACGTATGGCTGCACCTTC. Protein product: CASSPYNGGTYGCTF.

The chain combines TRBV24-1 with TRBJ2-2; D remains unclear. The CDR3 runs 13 residues. V dropped 4 bases and J dropped 2 bases, with 4 bases sitting between them. The germline gives CDR1 KGHDR, CDR2 SFDVKD. Here the CDR3 reads CATSDHNTGELFF. The CDR3 region has the DNA TGTGCCACCAGTGACCATAACACCGGGGAGCTGTTTTTT.

In its sample, this clonotype was seen many times. CDR3 nucleotide sequence: TGTGCCAGCAGTCCCCCCGGGACTTACTACGAGCAGTACTTC. It specifies CASSPPGTYYEQYF. The rearrangement uses TRBV27 and TRBJ2-7, with D possibly matching TRBD2 (6 bases). Germline-derived CDR1 and CDR2 are MNHEY and SMNVEV (reference sequence). CDR3 size: 14 residues. V was clipped by 5 bases and J by 3 bases, with 14 bases between them.

A few counts support this clonotype. The J gene is TRBJ2-1, the V gene TRBV20-1, with TRBD2 matching over 9 bases. The CDR3 totals 16 residues. Looked up from germline, CDR1 is DFQATT and CDR2 is SNEGSKA (reference sequence). V trimming: 4 bases; J trimming: 2 bases; junction bases outside the gene matches: 9. CDR3 sequence (DNA): TGCAGTGCTAAAAGGATGGCGGGGGGGACCTACAATGAGCAGTTCTTC. Its protein product is CSAKRMAGGTYNEQFF.

This clonotype was seen a handful of times. The V and J genes are TRBV4-1 and TRBJ2-1; 8 bases align to TRBD2. CDR1 MGHRA and CDR2 YSYEKL come from the germline V gene. The length of the CDR3 is 23 residues. V trimming: 0 bases; J trimming: 2 bases; junction bases outside the gene matches: 24. CDR3 residues: CASSQEVIAGSPTRMGTYNEQFF. The CDR3 DNA reads as TGCGCCAGCAGCCAAGAGGTAATAGCGGGGTCCCCGACACGAATGGGGACCTACAATGAGCAGTTCTTC.

The J gene is TRBJ2-5, the V gene TRBV4-3; D is possibly TRBD1 (6 bases). Germline V gene lookup returns CDR1 LGHNA and CDR2 YSLEER. This CDR3 comprises 15 residues. Between the trimmed V and J ends, which lost 1 base and 1 base, there was a span of 10 bases. For the CDR3, the DNA is TGCGCCAGCAGCCAAGCGGACAGTTCCCAAGAGACCCAGTACTTC. As protein: CASSQADSSQETQYF.

This sequence joins TRBV5-1 and TRBJ1-5; D gene uncertain. Germline V lookup: CDR1 SGHRS, CDR2 YFSETQ. There are 15 residues in the CDR3. Trimming cost V 0 bases and J 2 bases, with 9 bases left between them. The CDR3: CASSLDFGGNQPQHF. In DNA, the CDR3 is TGCGCCAGCAGCTTGGATTTTGGGGGCAATCAGCCCCAGCATTTT.

The chain links TRBV7-9 to TRBJ2-4; no firm D call. CDR3 size: 18 residues. Germline CDR1 is SEHNR and CDR2 is FQNEAQ (reference sequence). V lost 4 bases, J lost 0 bases, and 19 bases lay in between. Written as DNA, the CDR3 is TGTGCCAGCAGCTCGGCCGTGGAAAGGACCTTAGCCAAAAACATTCAGTACTTC. This codes for CASSSAVERTLAKNIQYF.

This chain's CDR3 is CSVLGPNQETQYF. CDR3 nucleotides: TGCAGCGTATTAGGGCCAAACCAAGAGACCCAGTACTTC. V is TRBV29-1 and J is TRBJ2-5, with D hard to call. The CDR3 runs 13 residues. V was cut by 6 bases and J by 0 bases, with 11 bases left in between. Germline values: CDR1 SQVTM, CDR2 ANQGSEA.

As for this clonotype: The junction shows a germline mismatch at one end, possibly a read error. The rearrangement uses TRBV12-3 or TRBV12-4 and TRBJ1-1; D is possibly TRBD1 (6 bases). The CDR3 extends over 15 amino acids. The CDR3 spells CASSFSGGRNTEAFF. CDR3 bases: TGTGCTAGCAGTTTTTCCGGGGGCAGGAACACTGAAGCTTTCTTT.

This clonotype has only a few counts. The V call is TRBV20-1, the J call TRBJ1-2; the D is unclear. The V gene's germline CDR1 is DFQATT and CDR2 SNEGSKA (reference sequence). The CDR3 totals 12 residues. V was trimmed by 6 bases and J by 8 bases, leaving 16 bases between them. The CDR3 nucleotides read TGCAGTGCCCCCGCCTCGACTGGGGGCTACACCTTC. This translates into CSAPASTGGYTF.

This clonotype was detected many times. The J gene is TRBJ1-1, the V gene TRBV5-1, with a possible D match to TRBD1 (6 bases). The V gene lost 0 bases and the J gene lost 3 bases, with 6 bases spanning the gap. From germline, CDR1 is SGHRS and CDR2 YFSETQ. This CDR3 is built from 13 residues. CDR3 coding DNA: TGCGCCAGCAGCTTGGCAGGGGACACTGAAGCTTTCTTT. The encoded protein is CASSLAGDTEAFF.

This chain connects TRBV3-1 to TRBJ2-3, with D hard to call. This CDR3 contains 13 residues. V was cut by 7 bases and J by 5 bases, with 13 bases left in between. Germline V gene lookup returns CDR1 LGHDT and CDR2 YNNKEL (reference sequence). The DNA for the CDR3 is TGTGCCAGCAACCTTGGCGGAAGAGATACGCAGTATTTT. Translating gives CASNLGGRDTQYF.

The rearrangement links TRBV2 to TRBJ2-7; the match to TRBD1 covers 8 bases. CDR3 length: 14 amino acids. The germline gives CDR1 SNHLY, CDR2 FYNNEI. V dropped 7 bases and J dropped 3; count of bases not matched to a gene: 8. The CDR3 protein is CASIRGTGSYEQYF. The CDR3 coding sequence is TGTGCCAGCATTAGGGGGACAGGTAGCTACGAGCAGTACTTC.

The V call is TRBV5-1, the J call TRBJ2-3, with D possibly TRBD1 on 5 matching bases. The CDR3 spans 14 residues. CDR1 SGHRS and CDR2 YFSETQ come from the germline V gene. V lost 4 bases, J lost 3 bases, and 12 bases lay in between. CDR3 region: CASSARQNTDTQYF. In nucleotides, the CDR3 is TGCGCCAGCAGCGCACGACAGAATACAGATACGCAGTATTTT.

This clonotype was observed a handful of times. This chain connects TRBV7-9 to TRBJ2-5; 12 positions agree with TRBD2. Germline V gene data show CDR1 as SEHNR and CDR2 as FQNEAQ (reference sequence). The CDR3 covers 16 residues. V was clipped by 3 bases and J by 2 bases; unmatched bases: 4. Here the CDR3 DNA reads TGTGCCAGCAGCTTCGGACTAGCGGGGCTTCAAGAGACCCAGTACTTC. The encoded protein is CASSFGLAGLQETQYF. The entire variable domain, with the rest obtained from reference TRBV7-9 and TRBJ2-5, is as follows: DTGVSQNPRHKITKRGQNVTFRCDPISEHNRLYWYRQTLGQGPEFLTYFQNEAQLEKSRLLSDRFSAERPKGSFSTLEIQRTEQGDSAMYLCASSFGLAGLQETQYFGPGTRLLVL.

V is TRBV5-1 and J is TRBJ2-5; maybe TRBD2 (6 bases). This CDR3 region has 15 residues. Germline CDR1 is SGHRS and CDR2 is YFSETQ. Between the trimmed V and J ends, which lost 3 bases and 2 bases, there was a span of 14 bases. The CDR3 protein is CASSSLIAAQETQYF. DNA for the CDR3: TGCGCCAGCAGCTCCCTTATAGCGGCGCAAGAGACCCAGTACTTC.

The chain recombines TRBV29-1 with TRBJ2-3, with D perhaps TRBD2 (5 bases). V lost 2 bases to trimming and J lost 1 base, with 10 bases between them. CDR1 is SQVTM and CDR2 is ANQGSEA in the germline V gene. The CDR3 extends over 14 amino acids. In DNA, the CDR3 is TGCAGCGTTGAACCTAGGGAGCGCACAGATACGCAGTATTTT. Amino acids: CSVEPRERTDTQYF.

The chain joins TRBV5-1 to TRBJ2-1; D tentatively reads TRBD1 or TRBD2 (5 bases each). Trimming took off 4 bases at V and 7 bases at J, with 21 bases between the two ends. Germline V gives CDR1 SGHRS, CDR2 YFSETQ. The CDR3 is made up of 16 amino acids. CDR3 loop: CASSVEGYLGGNEQFF. In DNA form, the CDR3 reads TGCGCCAGCAGCGTAGAGGGGTATCTAGGTGGTAATGAGCAGTTCTTC.

This clonotype was seen more than once but under ten times. The CDR3: CASSVSQGAYNEQFF. In nucleotides, the CDR3 is TGTGCCAGCAGCGTATCACAGGGGGCCTACAATGAGCAGTTCTTC. V gene TRBV7-2 combines with J gene TRBJ2-1; 8 nucleotides align to TRBD1. CDR1 and CDR2 from the germline V gene are SGHTA and FQGNSA. The trim removed 5 bases at V and 2 bases at J, leaving 5 bases unmatched. The CDR3 is made up of 15 amino acids.

The table lists this clonotype with a few counts. The rearrangement joins TRBV6-1 to TRBJ2-3; no definite D call. In germline, CDR1 is MNHNS, CDR2 SASEGT. V gave up 4 bases and J gave up 4 bases, with 6 bases separating them. The CDR3 extends over 12 amino acids. CDR3: CASSAIADTQYF. The CDR3 DNA follows: TGTGCCAGCAGTGCTATCGCAGATACGCAGTATTTT.

The chain combines TRBV7-2 with TRBJ1-4; unclear D gene. The V end was cut by 0 bases, the J end by 8 bases, with 13 bases between. The germline V gene has CDR1 SGHTA and CDR2 FQGNSA. The CDR3 spans 15 residues. CDR3 bases: TGTGCCAGCAGCTTAGCGGCAGTCTTGGGGGAAAAACTGTTTTTT. Translating gives CASSLAAVLGEKLFF.

The V gene is TRBV4-1, the J gene TRBJ2-2; no clear D. CDR1 MGHRA and CDR2 YSYEKL come from the germline V gene. The CDR3 extends over 13 amino acids. V lost 3 bases, J lost 6 bases, and 8 bases lay in between. The CDR3 DNA reads TGCGCCAGCAGCCAGTCCCCGCCCGGGGAGCTGTTTTTT. Protein sequence: CASSQSPPGELFF.

This clonotype has only a few counts. The chain carries TRBV7-2 and TRBJ2-7; D uncertain. Germline V CDR1 and CDR2: SGHTA, FQGNSA. V was trimmed by 1 base and J by 6 bases, leaving 10 bases between them. This CDR3 region has 13 residues. The CDR3: CASSLDVSGEQYF. CDR3 nucleotides: TGTGCCAGCAGCTTAGACGTCTCGGGCGAGCAGTACTTC. The entire variable domain, with the rest obtained from reference TRBV7-2 and TRBJ2-7, is as follows: GAGVSQSPSNKVTEKGKDVELRCDPISGHTALYWYRQSLGQGLEFLIYFQGNSAPDKSGLPSDRFSAERTGGSVSTLTIQRTQQEDSAVYLCASSLDVSGEQYFGPGTRLTVT.

This clonotype was detected once. The V gene is TRBV5-1, the J gene TRBJ2-3, with 8 nucleotides matching TRBD2. Looked up from germline, CDR1 is SGHRS and CDR2 is YFSETQ. Unmatched junction bases numbered 4, after V lost 0 bases and J lost 4 bases. The CDR3 covers 15 residues. The CDR3 protein is CASSLESSGPDTQYF. CDR3 bases: TGCGCCAGCAGCTTGGAGTCTAGCGGGCCAGATACGCAGTATTTT.

V usage is TRBV19 and J usage is TRBJ1-2; TRBD1 aligns across 8 bases. The CDR3 length is 15 residues. The germline V gene encodes CDR1 LNHDA and CDR2 SQIVND (reference sequence). Trimming cost V 4 bases and J 0 bases; bases outside gene matches: 4. The CDR3 loop is CASSSSGQANYGYTF. CDR3 nucleotides: TGTGCCAGTAGTAGCTCGGGACAGGCTAACTATGGCTACACCTTC.

The rearrangement links TRBV3-1 to TRBJ2-7, with D unclear. CDR1 LGHDT and CDR2 YNNKEL come from the germline V gene (reference sequence). The CDR3 is made up of 16 amino acids. V lost 4 bases and J lost 0, with 16 bases in between. The DNA of the CDR3 is TGTGCCAGCAGCCCTTACGCCATCCAGAGCTCCTACGAGCAGTACTTC. This gives the protein CASSPYAIQSSYEQYF.

V is TRBV29-1 and J is TRBJ1-2, with D unclear. CDR3 length: 11 amino acids. Deletions cut 8 bases from V and 5 bases from J, with 12 bases between. CDR1 SQVTM and CDR2 ANQGSEA come from the germline V gene. The CDR3 bases are TGCAGCACCGTAGAAGGGTATGGCTACACCTTC. Protein sequence: CSTVEGYGYTF.